What follows are 9 T cell receptor beta chains derived from one specimen sequenced in a study of blood T cells in healthy people across ages. Using a J-beta primer mix together with a sample-barcoded 5' primer, a second PCR was run for roughly 6 to 12 cycles. Each CDR3 protein is one row after TCRdb ran MiXCR on the 5' RACE reads. The sample includes roughly 1,500,000 distinct CDR3 sequences, 30% to 35% of them seen just once. Sample: blood. The source is a woman under 40 in good health.

This clonotype has ten or more counts. The chain has TRBV7-9 and TRBJ2-5, with TRBD1 as a possible D gene (6 bases). Between the trimmed V and J ends, which lost 2 bases and 0 bases, there was a span of 10 bases. This CDR3 contains 15 residues. Per germline, CDR1 SEHNR and CDR2 FQNEAQ (reference sequence). CDR3: CASSLTTGYQETQYF. The CDR3 bases are TGTGCCAGCAGCTTAACTACAGGGTACCAAGAGACCCAGTACTTC.

Worth noting for this clonotype: A much larger clone sits a single nucleotide away, making a read error possible. The rearrangement joins TRBV18 to TRBJ1-5; tentatively, D is TRBD1 (5 bases). V was cut by 2 bases and J by 5 bases, with 13 bases left in between. The CDR3 contains 15 residues. The V gene's germline CDR1 is KGHSH and CDR2 LQKENI. In DNA, the CDR3 is TGTGCCAGCTCACCAGTAGGGGACTCATATCAGCCCCAGCATTTT. Amino acid sequence: CASSPVGDSYQPQHF.

The rearrangement uses TRBV20-1 and TRBJ1-4; D may be TRBD1 (6 bases). CDR3 length: 15 residues. Trimming took off 0 bases at V and 8 bases at J, with 16 bases between the two ends. Germline V gene sequence: CDR1 DFQATT, CDR2 SNEGSKA (reference sequence). The CDR3: CSARDLGQGREKLFF. DNA of the CDR3: TGCAGTGCTAGAGATTTAGGCCAGGGGCGAGAAAAACTGTTTTTT.

The chain is built from TRBV15 and TRBJ2-3, with D uncertain. Germline V gene sequence: CDR1 LNHNV, CDR2 YYDKDF (reference sequence). The germline V and J ends were trimmed by 8 bases and 3 bases, with 21 bases remaining between them. This CDR3 contains 16 residues. This chain's CDR3 is CATASTDRRRTDTQYF. Here the CDR3 DNA reads TGTGCCACCGCCTCCACCGATCGACGACGGACAGATACGCAGTATTTT.

This clonotype turned up a few times. The chain uses TRBV9 and TRBJ1-2; the D gene is possibly TRBD1 (5 bases). CDR1 and CDR2 from the germline V gene are SGDLS and YYNGEE. The CDR3 loop spans 16 amino acids. V was pared by 3 bases and J by 8 bases, with 23 bases between. The CDR3 loop is CASSAAFPGQGEGYTF. CDR3 sequence (DNA): TGTGCCAGCAGCGCAGCTTTTCCGGGGCAGGGCGAGGGCTACACCTTC.

The V and J genes are TRBV7-2 and TRBJ2-1, with TRBD2 matching 10 bases. The germline V gene has CDR1 SGHTA and CDR2 FQGNSA. With V trimmed by 3 bases and J by 6 bases, 14 bases remained unmatched. This CDR3 has 18 amino acids. Here the CDR3 reads CASSFSWLAGVKVNEQFF. The DNA of the CDR3 is TGTGCCAGCAGCTTCTCGTGGCTAGCGGGAGTTAAGGTCAATGAGCAGTTCTTC.

The chain recombines TRBV2 with TRBJ2-7; TRBD1 matches at 7 bases. From germline, CDR1 is SNHLY and CDR2 FYNNEI. The V and J ends lost 4 bases and 2 bases, in that order; junction bases with no gene match: 5. CDR3 length: 14 amino acids. CDR3 sequence reads: CASSGFQGAYEQYF. Here the CDR3 DNA reads TGTGCCAGCAGTGGGTTCCAGGGGGCCTACGAGCAGTACTTC.

DNA for the CDR3: TGCAGTGCTGCGACTGGTAAATTTGAAGCTTTCTTT. Protein: CSAATGKFEAFF. The V call is TRBV20-1, the J call TRBJ1-1; D unclear. CDR3 length equals 12 residues. Germline lookup yields CDR1 DFQATT and CDR2 SNEGSKA (reference sequence). V was pared by 5 bases and J by 7 bases, with 14 bases between.

This clonotype was detected a few times. The rearrangement joins TRBV10-3 to TRBJ2-7; TRBD2 agrees at 9 bases. The germline V gene has CDR1 ENHRY and CDR2 SYGVKD. This CDR3 has 15 residues. Trimming cost V 2 bases and J 6 bases; bases outside gene matches: 8. The CDR3 loop reads CAISERLAGICEQYF. DNA of the CDR3: TGTGCCATCAGTGAGCGGCTAGCGGGAATCTGCGAGCAGTACTTC.